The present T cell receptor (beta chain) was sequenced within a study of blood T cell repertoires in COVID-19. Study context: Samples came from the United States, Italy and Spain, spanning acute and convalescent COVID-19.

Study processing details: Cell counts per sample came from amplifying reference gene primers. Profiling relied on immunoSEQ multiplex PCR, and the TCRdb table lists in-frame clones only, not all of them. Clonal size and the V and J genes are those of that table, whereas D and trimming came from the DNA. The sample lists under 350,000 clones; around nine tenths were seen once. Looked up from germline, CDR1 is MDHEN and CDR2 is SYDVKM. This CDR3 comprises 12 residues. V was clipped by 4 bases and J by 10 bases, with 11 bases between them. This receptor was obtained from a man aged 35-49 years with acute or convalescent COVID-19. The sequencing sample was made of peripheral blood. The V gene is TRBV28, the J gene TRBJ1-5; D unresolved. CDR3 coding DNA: TGTGCCAGCAGTTCGACACCCATCCCCCAGCATTTT. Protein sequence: CASSSTPIPQHF.